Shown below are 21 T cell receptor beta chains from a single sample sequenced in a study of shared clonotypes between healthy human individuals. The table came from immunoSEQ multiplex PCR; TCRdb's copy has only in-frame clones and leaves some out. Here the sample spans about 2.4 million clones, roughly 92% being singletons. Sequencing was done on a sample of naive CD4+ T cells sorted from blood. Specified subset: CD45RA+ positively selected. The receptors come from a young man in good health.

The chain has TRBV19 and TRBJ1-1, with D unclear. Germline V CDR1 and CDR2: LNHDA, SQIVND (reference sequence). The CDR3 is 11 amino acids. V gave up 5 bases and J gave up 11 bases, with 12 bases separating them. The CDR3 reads CASSLEMRAFF. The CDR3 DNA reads TGTGCCAGTAGTTTGGAGATGCGGGCTTTCTTT. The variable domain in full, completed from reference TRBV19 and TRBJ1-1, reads DGGITQSPKYLFRKEGQNVTLSCEQNLNHDAMYWYRQDPGQGLRLIYYSQIVNDFQKGDIAEGYSVSREKKESFPLTVTSAQKNPTAFYLCASSLEMRAFFGQGTRLTVV.

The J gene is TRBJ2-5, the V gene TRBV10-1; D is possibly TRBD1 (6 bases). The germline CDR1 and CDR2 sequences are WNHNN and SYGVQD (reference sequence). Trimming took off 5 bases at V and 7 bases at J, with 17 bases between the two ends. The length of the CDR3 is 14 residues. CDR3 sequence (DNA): TGCGCCAGCAGTCGGGACACCGGCTGGGGGACCCAGTACTTC. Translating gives CASSRDTGWGTQYF.

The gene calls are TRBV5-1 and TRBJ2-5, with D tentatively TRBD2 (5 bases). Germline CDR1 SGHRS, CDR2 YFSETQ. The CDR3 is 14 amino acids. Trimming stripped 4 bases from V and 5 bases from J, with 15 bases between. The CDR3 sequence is CASSPLLVGETQYF. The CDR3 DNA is TGCGCCAGCAGCCCGTTACTAGTAGGTGAGACCCAGTACTTC.

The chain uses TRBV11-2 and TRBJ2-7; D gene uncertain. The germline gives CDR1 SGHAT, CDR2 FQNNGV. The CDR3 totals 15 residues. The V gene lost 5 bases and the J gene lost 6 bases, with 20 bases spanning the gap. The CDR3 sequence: CASSRGPPSQGEQYF. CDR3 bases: TGTGCCAGCAGCCGCGGACCACCCAGCCAAGGCGAGCAGTACTTC. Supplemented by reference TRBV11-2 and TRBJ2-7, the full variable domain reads EAGVAQSPRYKIIEKRQSVAFWCNPISGHATLYWYQQILGQGPKLLIQFQNNGVVDDSQLPKDRFSAERLKGVDSTLKIQPAKLEDSAVYLCASSRGPPSQGEQYFGPGTRLTVT.

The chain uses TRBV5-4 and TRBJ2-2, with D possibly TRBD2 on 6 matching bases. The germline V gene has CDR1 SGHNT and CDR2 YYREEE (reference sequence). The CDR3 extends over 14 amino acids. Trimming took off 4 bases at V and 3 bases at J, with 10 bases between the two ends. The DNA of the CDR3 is TGTGCCAGCAGCCGGGACTCCCACACCGGGGAGCTGTTTTTT. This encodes CASSRDSHTGELFF. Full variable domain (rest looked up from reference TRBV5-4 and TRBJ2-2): ETGVTQSPTHLIKTRGQQVTLRCSSQSGHNTVSWYQQALGQGPQFIFQYYREEENGRGNFPPRFSGLQFPNYSSELNVNALELDDSALYLCASSRDSHTGELFFGEGSRLTVL.

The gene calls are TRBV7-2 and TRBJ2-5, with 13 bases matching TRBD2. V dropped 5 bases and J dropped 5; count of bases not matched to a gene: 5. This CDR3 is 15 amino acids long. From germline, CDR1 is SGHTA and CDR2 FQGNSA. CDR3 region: CASSRLAGGMETQYF. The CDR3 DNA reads TGTGCCAGCAGCCGACTAGCGGGAGGTATGGAGACCCAGTACTTC.

In DNA, the CDR3 is TGTGCCAGCAGGCTCACAGGGGGCTCGGAGACCCAGTACTTC. It specifies CASRLTGGSETQYF. The chain employs TRBV7-2 and TRBJ2-5; TRBD1 agrees at 9 bases. The CDR3 sequence is 14 residues long. The V gene's germline CDR1 is SGHTA and CDR2 FQGNSA. J lost 5 bases, V lost 6 bases, and 7 bases had no gene match.

In DNA, the CDR3 is TGTGCCAGCAGATTACAAGGCTCACCCCTCCACTTT. This translates into CASRLQGSPLHF. This chain connects TRBV6-1 to TRBJ1-6; D not resolved. Germline assignment: CDR1 MNHNS and CDR2 SASEGT. CDR3 length: 12 amino acids. The V end was cut by 6 bases, the J end by 10 bases, with 10 bases between.

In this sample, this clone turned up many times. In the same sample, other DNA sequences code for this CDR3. CDR3: CASSPPGNEQFF. The CDR3 DNA follows: TGTGCCAGCTCACCACCAGGGAATGAGCAGTTCTTC. The chain is built from TRBV18 and TRBJ2-1; D uncertain. V was trimmed by 0 bases and J by 7 bases, leaving 4 bases between them. The CDR3 is 12 amino acids. Per germline, CDR1 KGHSH and CDR2 LQKENI.

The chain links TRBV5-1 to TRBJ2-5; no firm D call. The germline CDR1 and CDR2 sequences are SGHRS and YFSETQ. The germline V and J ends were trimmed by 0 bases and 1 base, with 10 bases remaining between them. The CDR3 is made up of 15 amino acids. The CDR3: CASSLGGSPQETQYF. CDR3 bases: TGCGCCAGCAGCTTGGGAGGCAGTCCCCAAGAGACCCAGTACTTC.

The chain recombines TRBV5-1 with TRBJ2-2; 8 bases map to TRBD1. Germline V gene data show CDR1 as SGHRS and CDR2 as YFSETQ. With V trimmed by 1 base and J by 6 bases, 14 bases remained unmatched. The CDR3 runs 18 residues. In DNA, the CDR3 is TGCGCCAGCAGCTTGACTATCGCCCGTACAGGGGGAGCCGGGGAGCTGTTTTTT. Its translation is CASSLTIARTGGAGELFF.

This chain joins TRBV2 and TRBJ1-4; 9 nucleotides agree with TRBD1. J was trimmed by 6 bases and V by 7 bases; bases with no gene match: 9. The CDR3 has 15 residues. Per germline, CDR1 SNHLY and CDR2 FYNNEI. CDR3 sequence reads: CASTQGGQGYEKLFF. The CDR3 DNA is TGTGCCAGCACCCAAGGGGGACAGGGATATGAAAAACTGTTTTTT.

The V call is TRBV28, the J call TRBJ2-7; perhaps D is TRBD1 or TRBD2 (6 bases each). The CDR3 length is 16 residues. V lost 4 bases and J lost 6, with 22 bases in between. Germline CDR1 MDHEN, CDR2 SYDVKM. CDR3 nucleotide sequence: TGTGCCAGCAGTTCACCCGGGACTGGTAAAGGGGGCGAGCAGTACTTC. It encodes CASSSPGTGKGGEQYF.

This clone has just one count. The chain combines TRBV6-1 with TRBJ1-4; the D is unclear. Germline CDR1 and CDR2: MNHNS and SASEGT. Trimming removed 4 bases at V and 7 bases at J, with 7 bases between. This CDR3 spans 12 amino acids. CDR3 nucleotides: TGTGCCAGCAGTGGGCCACGTGAAAAACTGTTTTTT. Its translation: CASSGPREKLFF.

The CDR3 DNA reads TGTGCCAGCAGCGCCCGACAGGGAACCCCCTATGGCTACACCTTC. As protein: CASSARQGTPYGYTF. The chain employs TRBV21-1 and TRBJ1-2; the DNA was not compared with TRBD1, the D call given in the table. TRBV21-1 corresponds to a pseudogene. The CDR3 totals 15 residues.

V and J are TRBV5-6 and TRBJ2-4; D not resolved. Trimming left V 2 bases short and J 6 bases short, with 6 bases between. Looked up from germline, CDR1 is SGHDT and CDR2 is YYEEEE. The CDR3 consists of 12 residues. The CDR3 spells CASSFLGNIQYF. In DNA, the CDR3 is TGTGCCAGCAGCTTTCTGGGAAACATTCAGTACTTC. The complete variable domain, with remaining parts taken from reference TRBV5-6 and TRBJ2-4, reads DAGVTQSPTHLIKTRGQQVTLRCSPKSGHDTVSWYQQALGQGPQFIFQYYEEEERQRGNFPDRFSGHQFPNYSSELNVNALLLGDSALYLCASSFLGNIQYFGAGTRLSVL.

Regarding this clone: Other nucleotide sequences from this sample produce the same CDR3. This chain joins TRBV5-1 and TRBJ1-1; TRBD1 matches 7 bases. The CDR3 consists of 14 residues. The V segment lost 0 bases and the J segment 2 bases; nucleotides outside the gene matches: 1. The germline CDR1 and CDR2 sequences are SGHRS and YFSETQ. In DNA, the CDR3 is TGCGCCAGCAGCTTGGACAGGGGCAACACTGAAGCTTTCTTT. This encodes CASSLDRGNTEAFF.

CDR3 coding DNA: TGTGCCAGCAGTTTATCACCCGCCCAAGAGACCCAGTACTTC. Its translation: CASSLSPAQETQYF. This chain joins TRBV28 and TRBJ2-5; D uncertain. V gave up 1 base and J gave up 1 base, with 7 bases separating them. CDR1 is MDHEN and CDR2 is SYDVKM in the germline V gene. This CDR3 spans 14 amino acids.

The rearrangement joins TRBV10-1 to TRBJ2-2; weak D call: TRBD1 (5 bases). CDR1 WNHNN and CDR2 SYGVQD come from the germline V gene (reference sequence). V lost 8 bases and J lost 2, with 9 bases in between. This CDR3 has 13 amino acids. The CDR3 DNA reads TGCGCCAGCGGGGCAAGCAACACCGGGGAGCTGTTTTTT. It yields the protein CASGASNTGELFF.

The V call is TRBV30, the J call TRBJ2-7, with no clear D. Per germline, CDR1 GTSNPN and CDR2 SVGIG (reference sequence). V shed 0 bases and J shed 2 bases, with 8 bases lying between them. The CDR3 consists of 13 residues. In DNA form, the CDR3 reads TGTGCCTGGAGTGTAAGGGCCGCCTACGAGCAGTACTTC. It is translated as CAWSVRAAYEQYF.

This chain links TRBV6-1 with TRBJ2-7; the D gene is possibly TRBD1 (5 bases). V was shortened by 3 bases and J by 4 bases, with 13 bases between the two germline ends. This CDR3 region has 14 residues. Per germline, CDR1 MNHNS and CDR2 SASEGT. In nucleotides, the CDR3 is TGTGCCAGCAGTGACCCTCCCAGGGCTTACGAGCAGTACTTC. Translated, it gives CASSDPPRAYEQYF.